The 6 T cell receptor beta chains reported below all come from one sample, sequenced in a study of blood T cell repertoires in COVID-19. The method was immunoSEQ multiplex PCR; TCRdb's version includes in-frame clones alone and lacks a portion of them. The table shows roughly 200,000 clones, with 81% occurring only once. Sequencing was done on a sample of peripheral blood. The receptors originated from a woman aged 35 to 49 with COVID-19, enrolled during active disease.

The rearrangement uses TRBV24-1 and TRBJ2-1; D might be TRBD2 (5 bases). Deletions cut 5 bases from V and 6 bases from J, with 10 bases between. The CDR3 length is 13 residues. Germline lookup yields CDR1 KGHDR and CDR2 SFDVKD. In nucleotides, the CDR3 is TGTGCCACCAGTGGCGGGTACAGCAATGAGCAGTTCTTC. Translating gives CATSGGYSNEQFF.

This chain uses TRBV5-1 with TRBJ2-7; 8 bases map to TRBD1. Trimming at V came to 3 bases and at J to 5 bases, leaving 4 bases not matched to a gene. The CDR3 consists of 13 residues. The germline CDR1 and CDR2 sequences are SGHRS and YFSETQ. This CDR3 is CASSSTGVHEQYF. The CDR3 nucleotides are TGCGCCAGCAGCTCGACAGGGGTTCACGAGCAGTACTTC.

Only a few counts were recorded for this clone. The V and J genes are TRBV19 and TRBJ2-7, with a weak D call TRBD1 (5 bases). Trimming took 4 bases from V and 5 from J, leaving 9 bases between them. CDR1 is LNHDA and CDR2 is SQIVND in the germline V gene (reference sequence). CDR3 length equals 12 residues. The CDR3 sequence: CASSTGFDEQYF. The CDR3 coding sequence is TGTGCCAGTAGTACAGGGTTCGACGAGCAGTACTTC.

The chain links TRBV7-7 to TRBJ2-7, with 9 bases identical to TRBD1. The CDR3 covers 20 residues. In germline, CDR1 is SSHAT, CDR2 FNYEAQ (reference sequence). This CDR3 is CASVMEKPGSRDRDTYEQYV. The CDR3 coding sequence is TGTGCTAGCGTGATGGAGAAACCCGGTTCCCGGGACAGGGACACCTACGAGCAGTACGTC.

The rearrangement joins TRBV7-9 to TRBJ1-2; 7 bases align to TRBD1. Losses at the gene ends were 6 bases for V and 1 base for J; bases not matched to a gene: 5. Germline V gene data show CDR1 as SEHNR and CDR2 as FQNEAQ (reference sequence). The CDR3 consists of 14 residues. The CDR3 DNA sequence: TGTGCCAGCAGACCGGACAGGAATAACTATGGCTACACCTTC. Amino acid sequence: CASRPDRNNYGYTF. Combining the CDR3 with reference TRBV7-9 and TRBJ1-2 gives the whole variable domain DTGVSQNPRHKITKRGQNVTFRCDPISEHNRLYWYRQTLGQGPEFLTYFQNEAQLEKSRLLSDRFSAERPKGSFSTLEIQRTEQGDSAMYLCASRPDRNNYGYTFGSGTRLTVV.

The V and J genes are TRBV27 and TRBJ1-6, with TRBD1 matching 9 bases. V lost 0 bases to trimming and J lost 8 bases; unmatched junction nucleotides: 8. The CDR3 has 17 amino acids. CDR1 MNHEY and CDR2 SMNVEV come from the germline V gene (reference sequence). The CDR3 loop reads CASSLSEPGTGYSPLHF. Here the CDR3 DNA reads TGTGCCAGCAGTTTATCCGAACCCGGGACAGGGTATTCACCCCTCCACTTT.